The 14 T cell receptor beta chains reported below all come from one sample, sequenced in a study of control samples from healthy donors and cancer patients. Method: immunoSEQ multiplex PCR; TCRdb's copy keeps in-frame clones and lacks some. The sample lists about 4,000 clones; around 77% were seen once. Specimen: formalin-fixed, paraffin-embedded tissue. The receptors derive from a female donor with melanoma.

CDR3 sequence (DNA): TGTGCCACCGGGGCTAATGAAAAACTGTTTTTT. Protein sequence: CATGANEKLFF. The rearrangement uses TRBV24-1 and TRBJ1-4, with D unresolved. The CDR3 has 11 residues. V was clipped by 9 bases and J by 3 bases, with 4 bases between them. Germline V CDR1 and CDR2: KGHDR, SFDVKD.

This chain joins TRBV6-4 and TRBJ1-5, with D possibly TRBD1 on 5 matching bases. The V end was cut by 5 bases, the J end by 1 base, with 12 bases between. CDR1 is MRHNA and CDR2 is SNTAGT in the germline V gene. The CDR3 consists of 15 residues. As DNA, the CDR3 is TGTGCCAGCAGTCTGGACGGGACGAGCAATCAGCCCCAGCATTTT. Translating gives CASSLDGTSNQPQHF.

A single count supports this clone. The chain uses TRBV28 and TRBJ2-1; D gene uncertain. Trimming took 5 bases from V and 3 from J, leaving 8 bases between them. The length of the CDR3 is 13 residues. From germline, CDR1 is MDHEN and CDR2 SYDVKM. For the CDR3, the DNA is TGTGCCAGCAGTCCCTCCAACTACAATGAGCAGTTCTTC. Amino acid sequence: CASSPSNYNEQFF.

The chain combines TRBV7-3 with TRBJ2-1; the match to TRBD2 covers 9 bases. The CDR3 contains 14 residues. J lost 6 bases, V lost 6 bases, and 6 bases had no gene match. CDR1 is SGHTA, CDR2 FQGTGA, per germline. The CDR3 is CASRPGLAANEQFF. CDR3 sequence (DNA): TGTGCCAGCAGACCGGGACTAGCCGCCAATGAGCAGTTCTTC.

V gene TRBV6-5 combines with J gene TRBJ2-5; 11 positions agree with TRBD2. CDR3 length: 15 residues. The ends lost 7 bases at V and 5 bases at J; junction bases unmatched: 9. CDR1 and CDR2 (germline): MNHEY, SVGAGI. Here the CDR3 DNA reads TGTGCCAGCAAAGGGGTAGCGGGAGGGTGGGAGACCCAGTACTTC. Translating gives CASKGVAGGWETQYF.

Remarks on this clone: The junction departs from germline at one end; a sequencing error may be responsible. In the same sample, other DNA sequences code for this CDR3. The chain links TRBV6-5 to TRBJ2-7; D not certain. CDR1 and CDR2 (germline): MNHEY, SVGAGI. The CDR3 covers 15 residues. DNA for the CDR3: TGCACCAGCAGTTACTCGAAGGTATACAGCTCCGAGCAGTACTTC. It yields the protein CTSSYSKVYSSEQYF.

This chain uses TRBV2 with TRBJ2-1; no clear D gene. Between the trimmed V and J ends, which lost 0 bases and 8 bases, there was a span of 5 bases. CDR1 and CDR2 from the germline V gene are SNHLY and FYNNEI. This CDR3 is 12 amino acids long. The CDR3 bases are TGTGCCAGCAGTGAAGCTGGCTATGAGCAGTTCTTC. Its protein is CASSEAGYEQFF. Combining the CDR3 with reference TRBV2 and TRBJ2-1 gives the whole variable domain EPEVTQTPSHQVTQMGQEVILRCVPISNHLYFYWYRQILGQKVEFLVSFYNNEISEKSEIFDDQFSVERPDGSNFTLKIRSTKLEDSAMYFCASSEAGYEQFFGPGTRLTVL.

The rearrangement uses TRBV7-6 and TRBJ2-7; D is unclear. The CDR3 extends over 13 amino acids. Between the trimmed V and J ends, which lost 2 bases and 7 bases, there was a span of 12 bases. CDR1 is SGHVS, CDR2 FNYEAQ, per germline. As DNA, the CDR3 is TGTGCCAGCAGCTTAAGGTTCGATAAGGAGCAGTACTTC. Translated: CASSLRFDKEQYF.

The chain joins TRBV3-1 (or the pseudogene TRBV3-2) to TRBJ2-1; D tentatively reads TRBD1 or TRBD2 (6 bases each). This CDR3 is 12 amino acids long. Trimming took 10 bases from V and 10 from J, leaving 17 bases between them. Germline CDR1 LGHDT, CDR2 YNNKEL (reference sequence). DNA of the CDR3: TGTGCCACACGGGGGCCCGCGGGCGAGCAGTTCTTC. It translates to CATRGPAGEQFF.

The gene calls are TRBV4-3 and TRBJ2-7; no firm D call. The germline CDR1 and CDR2 sequences are LGHNA and YSLEER. CDR3 length: 17 residues. V dropped 0 bases and J dropped 7 bases, with 22 bases sitting between them. The CDR3 DNA reads as TGCGCCAGCAGCCAAGATGCCCGTCCAAGGTCCTCTAGGGAGCAGTACTTC. This sequence encodes CASSQDARPRSSREQYF.

V gene TRBV2 combines with J gene TRBJ2-4, with D tentatively TRBD1 (6 bases). Germline V lookup: CDR1 SNHLY, CDR2 FYNNEI. This CDR3 is built from 13 residues. V shed 9 bases and J shed 0 bases, with 9 bases lying between them. CDR3 coding DNA: TGTGCCAGAGGGGGTGTAGCCAAAAACATTCAGTACTTC. This sequence encodes CARGGVAKNIQYF.

The gene calls are TRBV3-1 (or the pseudogene TRBV3-2) and TRBJ2-2; 9 positions agree with TRBD2. V gave up 5 bases and J gave up 5 bases; unmatched junction bases: 15. CDR3 length: 18 residues. Germline values: CDR1 LGHDT, CDR2 YNNKEL (reference sequence). The CDR3 protein is CASSEELAGRSGTGELFF. The DNA for the CDR3 is TGTGCCAGCAGCGAGGAGCTAGCGGGGCGGTCGGGGACCGGGGAGCTGTTTTTT.

Notes on this clone: One end of the junction varies from germline; a read error may be responsible. This chain joins TRBV6-1 and TRBJ2-7, with no clear D. The germline V gene encodes CDR1 MNHNS and CDR2 SASEGT. The CDR3 spans 13 residues. The CDR3 sequence: CASSQSASYEQYF. The CDR3 nucleotides read TGTGCCAGCAGTCAGTCGGCATCCTACGAACAGTACTTC.

The chain couples TRBV19 to TRBJ2-3; weak D call: TRBD2 (6 bases). The V gene's germline CDR1 is LNHDA and CDR2 SQIVND (reference sequence). Deletions cut 9 bases from V and 6 bases from J, with 10 bases between. This CDR3 is 11 amino acids long. CDR3 loop: CASRDFDTQYF. The CDR3 region has the DNA TGTGCCAGCCGGGACTTCGATACGCAGTATTTT.